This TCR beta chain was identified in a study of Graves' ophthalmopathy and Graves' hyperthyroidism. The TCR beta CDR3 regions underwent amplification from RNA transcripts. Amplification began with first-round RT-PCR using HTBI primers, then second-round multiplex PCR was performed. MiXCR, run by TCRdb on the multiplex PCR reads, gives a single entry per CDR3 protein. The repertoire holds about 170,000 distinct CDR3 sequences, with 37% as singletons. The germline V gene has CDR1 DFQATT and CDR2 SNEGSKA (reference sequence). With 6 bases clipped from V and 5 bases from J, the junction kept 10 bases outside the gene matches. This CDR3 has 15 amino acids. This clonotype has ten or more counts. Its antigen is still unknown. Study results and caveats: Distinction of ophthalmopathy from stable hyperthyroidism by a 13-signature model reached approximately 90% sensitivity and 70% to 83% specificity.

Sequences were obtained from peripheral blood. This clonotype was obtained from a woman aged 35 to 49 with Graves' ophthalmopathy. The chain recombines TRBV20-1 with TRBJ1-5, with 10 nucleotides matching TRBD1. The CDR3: CSAATGGELYQPQHF. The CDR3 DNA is TGCAGTGCCGCGACAGGGGGCGAATTATATCAGCCCCAGCATTTT.